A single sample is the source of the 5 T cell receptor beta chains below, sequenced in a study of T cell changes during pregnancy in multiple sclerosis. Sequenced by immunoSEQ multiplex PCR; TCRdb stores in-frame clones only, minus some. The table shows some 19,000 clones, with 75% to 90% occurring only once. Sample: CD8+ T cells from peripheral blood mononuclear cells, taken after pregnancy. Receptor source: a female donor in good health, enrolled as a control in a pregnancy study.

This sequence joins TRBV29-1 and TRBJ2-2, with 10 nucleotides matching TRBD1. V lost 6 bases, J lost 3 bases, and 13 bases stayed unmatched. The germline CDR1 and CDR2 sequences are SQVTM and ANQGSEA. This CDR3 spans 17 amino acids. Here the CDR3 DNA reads TGCAGCGTGGACACCACCGAGGGACAGGGGTACACCGGGGAGCTGTTTTTT. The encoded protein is CSVDTTEGQGYTGELFF.

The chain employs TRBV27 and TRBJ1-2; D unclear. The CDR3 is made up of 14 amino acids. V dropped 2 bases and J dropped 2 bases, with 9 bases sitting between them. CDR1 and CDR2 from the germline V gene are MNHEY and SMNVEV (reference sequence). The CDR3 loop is CASSLRGSNYGYTF. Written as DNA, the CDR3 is TGTGCCAGCAGTTTACGGGGATCCAACTATGGCTACACCTTC.

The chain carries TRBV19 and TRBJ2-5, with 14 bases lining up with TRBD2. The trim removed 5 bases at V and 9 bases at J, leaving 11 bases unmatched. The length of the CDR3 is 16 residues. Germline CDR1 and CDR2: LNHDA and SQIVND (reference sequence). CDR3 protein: CASSDGTSGGPGPQYF. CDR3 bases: TGTGCCAGTAGTGACGGGACTAGCGGGGGCCCGGGGCCCCAGTACTTC.

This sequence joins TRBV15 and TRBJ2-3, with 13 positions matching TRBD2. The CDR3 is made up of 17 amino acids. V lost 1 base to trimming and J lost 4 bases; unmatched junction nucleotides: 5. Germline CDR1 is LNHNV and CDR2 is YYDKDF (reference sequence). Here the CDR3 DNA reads TGTGCCACCAGCAGAGGGACTAGCGGGGGTGGGGCAGATACGCAGTATTTT. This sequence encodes CATSRGTSGGGADTQYF. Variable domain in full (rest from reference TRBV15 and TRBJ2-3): DAMVIQNPRYQVTQFGKPVTLSCSQTLNHNVMYWYQQKSSQAPKLLFHYYDKDFNNEADTPDNFQSRRPNTSFCFLDIRSPGLGDTAMYLCATSRGTSGGGADTQYFGPGTRLTVL.

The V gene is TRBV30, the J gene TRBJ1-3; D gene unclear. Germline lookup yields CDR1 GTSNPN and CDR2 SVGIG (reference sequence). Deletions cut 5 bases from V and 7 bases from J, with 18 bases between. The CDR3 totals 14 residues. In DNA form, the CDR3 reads TGTGCCTGGGGAGAGGTGGATCTTGGGAACACCATATATTTT. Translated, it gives CAWGEVDLGNTIYF. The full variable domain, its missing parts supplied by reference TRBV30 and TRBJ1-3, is SQTIHQWPATLVQPVGSPLSLECTVEGTSNPNLYWYRQAAGRGLQLLFYSVGIGQISSEVPQNLSASRPQDRQFILSSKKLLLSDSGFYLCAWGEVDLGNTIYFGEGSWLTVV.